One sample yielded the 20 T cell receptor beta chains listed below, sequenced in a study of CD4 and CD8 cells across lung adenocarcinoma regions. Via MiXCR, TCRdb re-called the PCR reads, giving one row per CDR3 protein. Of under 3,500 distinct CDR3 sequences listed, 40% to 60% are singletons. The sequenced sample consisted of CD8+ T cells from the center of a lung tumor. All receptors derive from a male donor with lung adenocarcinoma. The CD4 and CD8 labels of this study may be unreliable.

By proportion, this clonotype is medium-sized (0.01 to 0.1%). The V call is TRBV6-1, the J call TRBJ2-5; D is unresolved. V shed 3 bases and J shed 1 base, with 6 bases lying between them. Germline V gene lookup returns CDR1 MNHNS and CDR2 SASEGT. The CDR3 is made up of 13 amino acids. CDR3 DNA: TGTGCCAGCAGTGACCAGTTCCAAGAGACCCAGTACTTC. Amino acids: CASSDQFQETQYF.

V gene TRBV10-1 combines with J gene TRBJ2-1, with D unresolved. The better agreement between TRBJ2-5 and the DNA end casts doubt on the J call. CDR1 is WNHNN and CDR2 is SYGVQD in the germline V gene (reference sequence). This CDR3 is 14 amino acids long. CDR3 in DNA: TGCGCCAGCAGTGAGGGTATTAGTGTCGGGACCCAGTACTTC. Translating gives CASSEGISVGTQYF.

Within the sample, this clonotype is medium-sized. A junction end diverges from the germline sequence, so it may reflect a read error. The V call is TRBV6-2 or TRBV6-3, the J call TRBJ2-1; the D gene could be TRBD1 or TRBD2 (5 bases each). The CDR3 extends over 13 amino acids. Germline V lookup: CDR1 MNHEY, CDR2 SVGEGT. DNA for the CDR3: TGTGCCGGCAGGACTGTGGGGGAAAATGAGCAGTTCTTC. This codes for CAGRTVGENEQFF.

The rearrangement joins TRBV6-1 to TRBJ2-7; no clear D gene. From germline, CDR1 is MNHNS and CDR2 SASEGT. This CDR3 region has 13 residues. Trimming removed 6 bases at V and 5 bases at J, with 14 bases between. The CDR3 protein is CASSRRPAHEQYF. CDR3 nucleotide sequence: TGTGCCAGCAGCCGACGCCCAGCCCACGAGCAGTACTTC.

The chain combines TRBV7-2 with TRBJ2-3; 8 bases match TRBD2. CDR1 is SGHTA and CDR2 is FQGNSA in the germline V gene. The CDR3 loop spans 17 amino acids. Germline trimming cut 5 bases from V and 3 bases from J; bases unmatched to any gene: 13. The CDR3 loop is CASSPRSGRGWTDTQYF. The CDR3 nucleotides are TGTGCCAGCAGCCCTCGGAGCGGGAGAGGGTGGACAGATACGCAGTATTTT.

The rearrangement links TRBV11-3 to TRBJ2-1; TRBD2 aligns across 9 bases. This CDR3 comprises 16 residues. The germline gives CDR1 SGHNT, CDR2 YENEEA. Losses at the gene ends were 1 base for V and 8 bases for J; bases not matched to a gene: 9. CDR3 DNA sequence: TGTGCCAGCAGCTTAGGGCTTAGCGGGAGTGACGATGAGCAGTTCTTC. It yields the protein CASSLGLSGSDDEQFF.

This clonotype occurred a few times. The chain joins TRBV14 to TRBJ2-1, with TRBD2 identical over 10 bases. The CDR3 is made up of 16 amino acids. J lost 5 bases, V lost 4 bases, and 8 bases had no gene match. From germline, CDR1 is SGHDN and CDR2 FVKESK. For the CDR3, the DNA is TGTGCCAGCAGCCTTTCCGGGACTAGCGTCCACAATGAGCAGTTCTTC. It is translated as CASSLSGTSVHNEQFF.

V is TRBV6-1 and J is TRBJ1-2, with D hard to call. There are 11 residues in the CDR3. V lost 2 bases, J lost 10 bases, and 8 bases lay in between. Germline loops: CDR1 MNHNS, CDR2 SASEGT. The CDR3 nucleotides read TGTGCCAGCAGTGAAAGCGGCTTCTACACCTTC. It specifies CASSESGFYTF.

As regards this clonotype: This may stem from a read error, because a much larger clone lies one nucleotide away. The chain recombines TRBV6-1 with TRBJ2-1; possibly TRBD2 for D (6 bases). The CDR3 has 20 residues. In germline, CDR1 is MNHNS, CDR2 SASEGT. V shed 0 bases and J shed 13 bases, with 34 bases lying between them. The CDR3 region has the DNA TGTGCCAGCAGTGAAGCGTCTGCGGGGAGACAGATCTTAGCCAAAAACATTCAGTTCTTC. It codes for CASSEASAGRQILAKNIQFF.

CDR3 in amino acids: CASRSRLPGAKNTQYF. The CDR3 DNA reads TGTGCCAGCCGTTCACGACTACCGGGAGCCAAAAATACGCAGTACTTC. The rearrangement uses TRBV27 and TRBJ2-4, with D possibly matching TRBD2 (6 bases). The CDR3 has 16 amino acids. Trimming cost V 8 bases and J 13 bases, with 30 bases left between them. The germline gives CDR1 MNHEY, CDR2 SMNVEV (reference sequence).

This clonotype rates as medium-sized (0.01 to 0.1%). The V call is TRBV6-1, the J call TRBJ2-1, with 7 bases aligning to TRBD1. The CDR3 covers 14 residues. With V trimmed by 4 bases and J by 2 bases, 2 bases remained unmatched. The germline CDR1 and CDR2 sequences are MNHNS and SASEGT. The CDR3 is CASSVRGTYNEQFF. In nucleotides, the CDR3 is TGTGCCAGCAGTGTCAGGGGGACCTACAATGAGCAGTTCTTC.

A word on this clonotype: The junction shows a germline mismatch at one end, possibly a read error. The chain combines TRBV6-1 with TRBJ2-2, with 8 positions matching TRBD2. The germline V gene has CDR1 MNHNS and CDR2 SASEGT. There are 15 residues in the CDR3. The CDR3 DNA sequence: TGTGCCAGGTTTAGCGGGACTGTGAGCACCGATGCGCTGTATTTT. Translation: CARFSGTVSTDALYF.

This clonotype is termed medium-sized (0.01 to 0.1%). CDR3 nucleotide sequence: TGTGCCAGCAGTTCCGAGCGGGGGGGGGGCGATGAGCAGTTCTTC. It is translated as CASSSERGGGDEQFF. V gene TRBV12-3 or TRBV12-4 combines with J gene TRBJ2-1; 10 positions match TRBD2. The CDR3 has 15 amino acids. V trimming: 4 bases; J trimming: 8 bases; junction bases outside the gene matches: 8.

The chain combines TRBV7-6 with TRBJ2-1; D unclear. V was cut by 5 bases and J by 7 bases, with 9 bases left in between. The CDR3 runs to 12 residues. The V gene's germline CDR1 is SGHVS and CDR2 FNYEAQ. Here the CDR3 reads CASSLLWNEQFF. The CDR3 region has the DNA TGTGCCAGCAGCCTCCTATGGAATGAGCAGTTCTTC.

CDR3 sequence (DNA): TGTGCCTCCAGTCACCACGGGACTCTTAGCTCCTACGAGCAGTACTTC. Encoded protein: CASSHHGTLSSYEQYF. The J gene is TRBJ2-1, the V gene TRBV6-5; D perhaps matches TRBD2 (6 bases). The J call is doubtful: the DNA matches TRBJ2-7 better. The CDR3 spans 16 residues. Per the germline V gene, CDR1 is MNHEY and CDR2 is SVGAGI.

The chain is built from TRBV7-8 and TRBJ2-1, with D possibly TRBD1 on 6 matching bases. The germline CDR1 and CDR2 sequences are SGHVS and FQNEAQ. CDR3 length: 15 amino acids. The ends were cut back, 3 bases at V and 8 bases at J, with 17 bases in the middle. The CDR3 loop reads CASSLRQGPWDEQFF. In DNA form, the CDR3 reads TGTGCCAGCAGCTTGAGGCAGGGGCCTTGGGATGAGCAGTTCTTC.

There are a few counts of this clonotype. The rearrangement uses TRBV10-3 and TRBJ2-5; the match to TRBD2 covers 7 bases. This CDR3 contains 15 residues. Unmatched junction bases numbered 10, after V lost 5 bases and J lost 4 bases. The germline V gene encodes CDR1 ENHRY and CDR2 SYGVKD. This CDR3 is CAISRAGEVGETQYF. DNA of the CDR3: TGTGCCATCAGTCGGGCGGGAGAGGTTGGAGAGACCCAGTACTTC.

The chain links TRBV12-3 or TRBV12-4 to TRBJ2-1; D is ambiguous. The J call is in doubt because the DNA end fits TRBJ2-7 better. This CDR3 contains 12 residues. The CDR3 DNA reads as TGTGCCAGCAGTTTAGGTCCCAGCGAGCAGTACTTC. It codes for CASSLGPSEQYF.

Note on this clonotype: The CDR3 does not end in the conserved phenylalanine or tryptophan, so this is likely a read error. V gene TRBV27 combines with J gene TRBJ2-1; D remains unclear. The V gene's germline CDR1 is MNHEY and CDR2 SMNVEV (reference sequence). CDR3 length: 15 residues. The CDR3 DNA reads TGTGCCAGCAGTCCAACTACCTTATCCTACCATGAGCAGTTCTGC. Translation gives CASSPTTLSYHEQFC.

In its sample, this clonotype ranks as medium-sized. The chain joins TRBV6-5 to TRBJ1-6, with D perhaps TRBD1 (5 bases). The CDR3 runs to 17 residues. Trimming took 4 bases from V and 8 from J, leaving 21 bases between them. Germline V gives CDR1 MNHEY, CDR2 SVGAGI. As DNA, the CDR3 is TGTGCCAGCAGTTTCCCCGGGGACGATTTCGCGGATTCACCCCTCCACTTT. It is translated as CASSFPGDDFADSPLHF.